This TCR beta chain was identified in a study of blood T cell repertoires in COVID-19. Across the study: T cells, B-cell-depleted T cells, or PBMCs supplied cDNA or gDNA.

Sequenced by immunoSEQ multiplex PCR; TCRdb stores in-frame clones only, minus some. The sample lists a few hundred thousand clones, about 81% occurring once. The CDR3 contains 13 residues. V gave up 6 bases and J gave up 0 bases, with 8 bases separating them. Germline loops: CDR1 MNHEY, CDR2 SVGAGI. Adults between about 18 and 95 years of age took part from more than 20 US areas. Recovery among Cohort 3 donors was established by two negative PCRs, clearance, or symptom resolution. Sample: PBMCs or T cells enriched from blood (not recorded which). The chain couples TRBV6-5 to TRBJ1-1; D possibly corresponds to TRBD1 (6 bases). The clonotype originates from a man aged 40-49 years who had recovered from COVID-19. This chain's CDR3 is CASRDSLNTEAFF. CDR3 coding DNA: TGTGCCAGCAGGGACAGCTTGAACACTGAAGCTTTCTTT.